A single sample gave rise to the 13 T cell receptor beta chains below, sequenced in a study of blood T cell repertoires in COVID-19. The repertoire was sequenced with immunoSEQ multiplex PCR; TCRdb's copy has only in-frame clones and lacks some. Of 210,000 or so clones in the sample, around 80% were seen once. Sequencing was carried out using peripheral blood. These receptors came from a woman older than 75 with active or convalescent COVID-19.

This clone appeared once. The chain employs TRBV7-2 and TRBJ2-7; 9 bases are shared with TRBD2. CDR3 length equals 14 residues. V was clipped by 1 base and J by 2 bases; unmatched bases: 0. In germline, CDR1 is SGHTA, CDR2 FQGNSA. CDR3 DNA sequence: TGTGCCAGCAGCTTAGGACTAGCGGCCTACGAGCAGTACTTC. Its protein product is CASSLGLAAYEQYF.

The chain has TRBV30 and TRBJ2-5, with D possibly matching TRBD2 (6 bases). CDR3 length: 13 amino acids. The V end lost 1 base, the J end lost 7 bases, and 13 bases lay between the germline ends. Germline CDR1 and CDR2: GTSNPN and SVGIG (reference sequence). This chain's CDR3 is CAWSGGTAGTQYF. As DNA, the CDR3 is TGTGCCTGGAGTGGAGGGACTGCGGGGACCCAGTACTTC.

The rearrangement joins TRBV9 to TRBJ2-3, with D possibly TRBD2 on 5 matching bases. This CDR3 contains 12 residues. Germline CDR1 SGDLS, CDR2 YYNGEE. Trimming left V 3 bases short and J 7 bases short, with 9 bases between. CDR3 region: CASSGSGYTQYF. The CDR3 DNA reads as TGTGCCAGCAGCGGATCGGGGTATACGCAGTATTTT.

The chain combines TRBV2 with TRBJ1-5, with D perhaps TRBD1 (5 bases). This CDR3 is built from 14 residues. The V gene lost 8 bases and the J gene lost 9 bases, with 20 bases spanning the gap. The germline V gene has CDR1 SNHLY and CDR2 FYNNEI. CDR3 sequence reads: CASRDGQGGRPQHF. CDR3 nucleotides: TGTGCCAGCCGCGATGGGCAGGGTGGCCGGCCCCAGCATTTT.

Here the CDR3 reads CASSLPGTGSWEQYF. The CDR3 coding sequence is TGTGCCAGCAGCCTACCCGGGACAGGGTCTTGGGAGCAGTACTTC. The rearrangement links TRBV28 to TRBJ2-7, with 9 bases identical to TRBD1. The V segment lost 6 bases and the J segment 7 bases; nucleotides outside the gene matches: 13. From germline, CDR1 is MDHEN and CDR2 SYDVKM. CDR3 size: 15 residues.

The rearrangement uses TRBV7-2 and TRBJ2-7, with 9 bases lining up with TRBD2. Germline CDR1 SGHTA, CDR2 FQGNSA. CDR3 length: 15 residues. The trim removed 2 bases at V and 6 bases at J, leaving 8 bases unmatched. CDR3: CASSLLQRGDSEQYF. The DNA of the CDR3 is TGTGCCAGCAGCTTACTCCAGCGGGGGGATAGCGAGCAGTACTTC.

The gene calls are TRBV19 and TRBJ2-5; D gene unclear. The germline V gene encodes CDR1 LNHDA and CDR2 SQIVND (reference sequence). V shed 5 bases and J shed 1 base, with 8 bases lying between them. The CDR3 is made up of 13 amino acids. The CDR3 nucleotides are TGTGCCAGTAGTCGACATCTCCAAGAGACCCAGTACTTC. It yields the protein CASSRHLQETQYF. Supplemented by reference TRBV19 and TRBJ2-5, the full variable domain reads DGGITQSPKYLFRKEGQNVTLSCEQNLNHDAMYWYRQDPGQGLRLIYYSQIVNDFQKGDIAEGYSVSREKKESFPLTVTSAQKNPTAFYLCASSRHLQETQYFGPGTRLLVL.

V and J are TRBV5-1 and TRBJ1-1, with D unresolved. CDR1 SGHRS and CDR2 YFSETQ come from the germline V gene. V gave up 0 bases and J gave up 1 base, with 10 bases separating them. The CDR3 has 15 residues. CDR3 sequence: CASSLAWGGNTEAFF. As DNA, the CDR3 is TGCGCCAGCAGCTTGGCCTGGGGAGGGAACACTGAAGCTTTCTTT.

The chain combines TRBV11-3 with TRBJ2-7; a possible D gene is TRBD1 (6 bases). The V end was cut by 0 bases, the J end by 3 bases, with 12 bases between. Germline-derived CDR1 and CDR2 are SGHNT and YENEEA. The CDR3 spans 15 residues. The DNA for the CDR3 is TGTGCCAGCAGCTTAGATCCGGGACAATACTACGAGCAGTACTTC. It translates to CASSLDPGQYYEQYF.

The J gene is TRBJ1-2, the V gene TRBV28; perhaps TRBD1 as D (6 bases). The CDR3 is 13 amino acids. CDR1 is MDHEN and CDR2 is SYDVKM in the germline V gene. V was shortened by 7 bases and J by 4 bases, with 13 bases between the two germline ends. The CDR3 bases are TGTGCCAGCACCGGGGGGCGGCCCTATGGCTACACCTTC. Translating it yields CASTGGRPYGYTF.

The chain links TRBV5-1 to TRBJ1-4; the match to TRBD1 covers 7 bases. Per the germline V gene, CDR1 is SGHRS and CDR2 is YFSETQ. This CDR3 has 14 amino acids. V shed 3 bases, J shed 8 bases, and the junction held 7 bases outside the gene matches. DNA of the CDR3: TGCGCCAGCAGCTCAGAGAGGGACAGCGAAAAACTGTTTTTT. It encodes CASSSERDSEKLFF.

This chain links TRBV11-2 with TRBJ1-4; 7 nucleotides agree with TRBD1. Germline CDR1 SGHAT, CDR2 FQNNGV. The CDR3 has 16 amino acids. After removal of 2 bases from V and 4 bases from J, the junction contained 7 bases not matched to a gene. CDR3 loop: CASSLITTGFNEKLFF. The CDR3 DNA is TGTGCCAGCAGCTTAATAACGACAGGGTTTAATGAAAAACTGTTTTTT. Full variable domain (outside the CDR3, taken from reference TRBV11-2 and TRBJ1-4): EAGVAQSPRYKIIEKRQSVAFWCNPISGHATLYWYQQILGQGPKLLIQFQNNGVVDDSQLPKDRFSAERLKGVDSTLKIQPAKLEDSAVYLCASSLITTGFNEKLFFGSGTQLSVL.

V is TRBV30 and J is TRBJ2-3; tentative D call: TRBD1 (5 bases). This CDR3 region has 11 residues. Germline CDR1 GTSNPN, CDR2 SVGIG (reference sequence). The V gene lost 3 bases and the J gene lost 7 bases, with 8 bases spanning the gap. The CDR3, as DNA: TGTGCCTGGAGCGCAGGGAATACGCAGTATTTT. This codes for CAWSAGNTQYF.